Listed here is a single T cell receptor (beta chain). Germline V gene lookup returns CDR1 SGHVS and CDR2 FQNEAQ. With 1 base clipped from V and 4 bases from J, the junction kept 15 bases outside the gene matches. This CDR3 comprises 18 residues. The data derive from a study of blood T cell repertoires in COVID-19. Study summary: The samples span acute and convalescent COVID-19 from the United States, Italy and Spain. PBMCs, B-cell-depleted T cells, or T cells provided the cDNA or gDNA that made up the material.

Per the original methods: For nucleated cells, counts were estimated from reference gene primer amplification. Profiled with immunoSEQ multiplex PCR; TCRdb holds only in-frame clones, not every one. The V and J calls and clone size come from that table; D and trimming were worked out from the DNA. The sample consists of 190,000 or so clones, roughly 89% of them appearing once. The chain joins TRBV7-8 to TRBJ1-2; 7 nucleotides line up with TRBD1. The sequencing sample was made of peripheral blood. The TCR was taken from a man aged 50 to 60 with acute or convalescent COVID-19. As DNA, the CDR3 is TGTGCCAGCAGCTTAGAGTATATTCCGACAGGGTCTAGCTATGGCTACACCTTC. It is translated as CASSLEYIPTGSSYGYTF.